The 16 T cell receptor beta chains given below trace back to one sample, sequenced in a study of CD8+CD57+ T cells in acquired aplastic anemia. Study results and caveats: The CD8+CD57+ cells of patients were less diverse than their total CD4+ and CD8+ pools.

Antigens for these TCRs are unknown. Genomic DNA acted as the template from which TCR beta VDJ combination and CDR3 sequence profiling were carried out. TCRdb reanalysed the reads using MiXCR and keeps one entry per CDR3 protein. The data contain about 16,000 distinct CDR3 sequences, less than 45% of them singletons. Patients chosen for sequencing had CD8+CD57+ cells that had expanded, as shown by flow cytometry. Sequencing input: CD8+CD57+ T cells sorted from PBMCs. Subset reported: bead-enriched CD8+CD57+ effector memory T cells from SAA patients. Source of these receptors: a human donor with aplastic anemia.

As for this clonotype: A read error may produce the germline difference seen at one junction end. V gene TRBV5-6 combines with J gene TRBJ2-1; TRBD1 agrees at 12 bases. CDR1 and CDR2 from the germline V gene are SGHDT and YYEEEE. The CDR3 consists of 16 residues. The CDR3 DNA sequence: TGTGCCAGCAGCTTGGGGGGGACAGGGGGCTTCGATGAGCTGTTCTTC. Residues: CASSLGGTGGFDELFF.

The V call is TRBV6-2 or TRBV6-3, the J call TRBJ1-5; TRBD1 matches 10 bases. The CDR3 runs 14 residues. The germline V gene encodes CDR1 MNHEY and CDR2 SVGEGT. Losses at the gene ends were 6 bases for V and 7 bases for J; bases not matched to a gene: 6. Written as DNA, the CDR3 is TGTGCCAGCAGCCCGACAGGGGGCTGGCAGCCCCAGCATTTT. It codes for CASSPTGGWQPQHF.

About this clonotype itself: This clone may be a read error of a much larger clone one base away. The rearrangement joins TRBV3-1 to TRBJ1-1, with a weak D call TRBD1 (5 bases). The V and J ends lost 6 bases and 5 bases respectively, with 13 bases between them. Germline CDR1 is LGHDT and CDR2 is YNNKEL (reference sequence). The CDR3 sequence is 13 residues long. CDR3 in amino acids: CASSGAWWTEAFF. For the CDR3, the DNA is TGTGCCAGCAGTGGGGCATGGTGGACTGAAGCTTTCTTT.

This CDR3 is CASSYPGQGVDTQYF. CDR3 nucleotides: TGTGCCAGCAGTTATCCGGGACAGGGTGTGGATACGCAGTATTTT. The chain carries TRBV2 and TRBJ2-3, with 9 bases fitting TRBD1. The ends lost 5 bases at V and 6 bases at J; junction bases unmatched: 9. Germline assignment: CDR1 SNHLY and CDR2 FYNNEI. This CDR3 contains 15 residues.

This clonotype was seen a handful of times. The chain carries TRBV20-1 and TRBJ2-5, with 9 bases lining up with TRBD1. In germline, CDR1 is DFQATT, CDR2 SNEGSKA (reference sequence). This CDR3 region has 14 residues. The V gene end was trimmed by 3 bases and the J gene end by 5 bases; junction bases not matched to a gene: 7. The CDR3 nucleotides read TGCAGTGCTAGTGATGGACAGGGGATGGAGACCCAGTACTTC. This encodes CSASDGQGMETQYF.

The chain combines TRBV19 with TRBJ1-5, with D tentatively TRBD1 (5 bases). CDR1 and CDR2 (germline): LNHDA, SQIVND (reference sequence). V was shortened by 3 bases and J by 6 bases, with 15 bases between the two germline ends. The CDR3 loop spans 15 amino acids. As DNA, the CDR3 is TGTGCCAGTAGTATTGGGGGGACGCGTGGTCAGCCCCAGCATTTT. Its protein is CASSIGGTRGQPQHF.

Many counts were recorded for this clonotype. The V and J genes are TRBV20-1 and TRBJ2-7, with unresolved D. CDR1 is DFQATT and CDR2 is SNEGSKA in the germline V gene (reference sequence). This CDR3 is 15 amino acids long. V was pared by 0 bases and J by 2 bases, with 14 bases between. In DNA form, the CDR3 reads TGCAGTGCTAGAGATCATGGGGTAACGGCCTACGAGCAGTACTTC. Amino acid sequence: CSARDHGVTAYEQYF.

J is TRBJ2-1 and V is TRBV20-1; 13 bases line up with TRBD2. V gave up 3 bases and J gave up 6 bases; unmatched junction bases: 2. Germline CDR1 is DFQATT and CDR2 is SNEGSKA (reference sequence). This CDR3 is built from 14 residues. The CDR3 protein is CSARGLAGFNEQFF. CDR3 DNA sequence: TGCAGTGCTAGGGGACTAGCGGGGTTCAATGAGCAGTTCTTC.

The chain links TRBV5-8 to TRBJ2-2; no clear D. The length of the CDR3 is 13 residues. Deletions cut 2 bases from V and 6 bases from J, with 8 bases between. The germline V gene encodes CDR1 SGHTS and CDR2 YDEGEE. CDR3 sequence (DNA): TGTGCCAGCAGCTTAAATGGGCCCGGGGAGCTGTTTTTT. It codes for CASSLNGPGELFF.

This clonotype has more than one count but fewer than ten. The V call is TRBV20-1, the J call TRBJ2-1; D is undetermined. The V end was cut by 0 bases, the J end by 9 bases, with 21 bases between. In germline, CDR1 is DFQATT, CDR2 SNEGSKA (reference sequence). The CDR3 consists of 16 residues. CDR3 sequence reads: CSARDRMAGLSTEQFF. For the CDR3, the DNA is TGCAGTGCTAGAGATCGGATGGCTGGCCTGTCAACTGAGCAGTTCTTC.

The chain joins TRBV20-1 to TRBJ2-7, with 7 nucleotides matching TRBD2. V shed 0 bases, J shed 2 bases, and the junction held 7 bases outside the gene matches. Germline CDR1 DFQATT, CDR2 SNEGSKA (reference sequence). The CDR3 consists of 15 residues. CDR3 residues: CSARDFLAAPYEQYF. The CDR3 nucleotides read TGCAGTGCTAGAGATTTTCTAGCGGCTCCCTACGAGCAGTACTTC.

This sequence joins TRBV19 and TRBJ1-1; D gene uncertain. The CDR3 runs 13 residues. Trimming took off 6 bases at V and 0 bases at J, with 8 bases between the two ends. Germline V gene lookup returns CDR1 LNHDA and CDR2 SQIVND (reference sequence). The CDR3 DNA reads TGTGCCAGTAGCACACACCTGAACACTGAAGCTTTCTTT. This codes for CASSTHLNTEAFF. The full variable domain, in which reference TRBV19 and TRBJ1-1 provide the parts outside the CDR3, is DGGITQSPKYLFRKEGQNVTLSCEQNLNHDAMYWYRQDPGQGLRLIYYSQIVNDFQKGDIAEGYSVSREKKESFPLTVTSAQKNPTAFYLCASSTHLNTEAFFGQGTRLTVV.

The rearrangement uses TRBV15 and TRBJ1-3, with D unclear. Trimming took off 0 bases at V and 0 bases at J, with 9 bases between the two ends. The CDR3 contains 16 residues. Germline V gives CDR1 LNHNV, CDR2 YYDKDF (reference sequence). The CDR3: CATSRDTTDSGNTIYF. Here the CDR3 DNA reads TGTGCCACCAGCAGAGATACAACCGACTCTGGAAACACCATATATTTT. The full variable domain, rest sourced from reference TRBV15 and TRBJ1-3, is DAMVIQNPRYQVTQFGKPVTLSCSQTLNHNVMYWYQQKSSQAPKLLFHYYDKDFNNEADTPDNFQSRRPNTSFCFLDIRSPGLGDTAMYLCATSRDTTDSGNTIYFGEGSWLTVV.

This clonotype was recorded at least ten times. V and J are TRBV6-2 or TRBV6-3 and TRBJ2-1, with a possible D match to TRBD2 (6 bases). Germline CDR1 reads MNHEY; CDR2 reads SVGEGT. V was clipped by 5 bases and J by 3 bases, with 14 bases between them. The CDR3 extends over 15 amino acids. The DNA for the CDR3 is TGTGCCAGCAGTAACGCGGGGACCCTCTACAATGAGCAGTTCTTC. Protein product: CASSNAGTLYNEQFF.

In this sample, this clonotype turned up a few times. V is TRBV29-1 and J is TRBJ2-5; no clear D gene. CDR1 is SQVTM, CDR2 ANQGSEA, per germline. The CDR3 has 11 amino acids. V was trimmed by 5 bases and J by 2 bases, leaving 6 bases between them. CDR3 bases: TGCAGCGTTTCCCCACAAGAGACCCAGTACTTC. It encodes CSVSPQETQYF.

This clonotype occurred a few times. This sequence joins TRBV10-2 and TRBJ1-1; no reliable D call. Germline-derived CDR1 and CDR2 are WSHSY and SAAADI. V dropped 6 bases and J dropped 11 bases, with 13 bases sitting between them. The CDR3 is 11 residues long. CDR3 bases: TGCGCCAGCAGGCACGACGGCGGGGCTTTCTTT. Translating gives CASRHDGGAFF.